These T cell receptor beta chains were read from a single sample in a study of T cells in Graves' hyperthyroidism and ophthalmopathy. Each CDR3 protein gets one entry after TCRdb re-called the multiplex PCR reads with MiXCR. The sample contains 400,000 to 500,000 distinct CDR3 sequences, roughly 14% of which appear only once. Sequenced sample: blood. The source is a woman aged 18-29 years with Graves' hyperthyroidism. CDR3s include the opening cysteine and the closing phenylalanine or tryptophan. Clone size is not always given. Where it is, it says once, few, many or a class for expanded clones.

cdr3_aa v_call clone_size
CASRNRAVRTPGELFF TRBV6-1 .
CASSGDSETQYF TRBV12-3/TRBV12-4 many
CASSIIGTSLHEQFF TRBV19 many
CASSIRDRVGSYNEQFF TRBV19 many
CAWNKGQLNTEAFF TRBV30 many
CASSQGAVRGETQYF TRBV6-1 many
CASSYSGLFSTDTQYF TRBV11-2 many
CASSPLPDTEAFF TRBV5-1 .
CSARDLRRVVDGYTF TRBV20-1 many
CASSLLTGGLGYGYTF TRBV12-3/TRBV12-4 many
CASSYPPGGEQYF TRBV6-5 few
CASSTRQGGGYTF TRBV19 many
CATSSWTVQETQYF TRBV15 many
CASSRPMTVNTGELFF TRBV19 .
CASTLPSGTDTQYF TRBV13 many
CASSQVPRDNYGYTF TRBV3-1 many
CASSLNRRNYPQHF TRBV12-3/TRBV12-4 .
CASSTIAGEILYNEQFF TRBV19 many
CASSSKLAPLSGYTF TRBV5-8 .
CASSLETVGTQYF TRBV5-1 .
CSVDGAGQETQYF TRBV29-1 few
CASSSGQGVDEQYF TRBV13 many
CASSLGSRAYGYTF TRBV3-1 .
CASSLVGQGSHEQYF TRBV11-3 many
CASSRRDFDGYTF TRBV7-9 few
CTSSPMEGNTIYF TRBV12-3/TRBV12-4 many
CAGGETGNQPQHF TRBV6-1 many
CASSPLAGGPGTGELFF TRBV7-3 few
CASSTRLDTQYF TRBV12-3/TRBV12-4 many
CASSQTSGSPQYF TRBV19 .
CASSIGKEIYGYTF TRBV19 .
CASSSTGFGLAANNEQFF TRBV6-1 many
CASKPPVRDRGFISGYTF TRBV2 many
CSATPSSTDTQYF TRBV20-1 many
CASSAWDRGNTGELFF TRBV6-4 few
CSARDLGLAGGEETQYF TRBV20-1 many
CASSQVPQGQPQHF TRBV4-1 few
CSARDPLRGWTDTQYF TRBV20-1 .
CASSLILPTATNEKLFF TRBV7-9 few
CSAPGTGFSMGTDTQYF TRBV20-1 .
CASSLVSPSPVPGQVSSYNEQFF TRBV5-1 many
CASSEAPGEETQYF TRBV2 .
CASSLSYDTEAFF TRBV5-8 many